The clone carrying this TCR beta chain has just a few counts. Sample time point: pre-sensitization, week 0. Treatment indicated: therapeutic diphenylcyclopropenone sensitization with weekly scalp DPC. These data come from a study of human T cells and chemical hapten exposure. Study-wide context: TCR yields differed between samples (mainly from small differences in pooled library volume).

CDR1 SGHTA and CDR2 FQGNSA come from the germline V gene. The CDR3 runs 16 residues. V trimming: 5 bases; J trimming: 4 bases; junction bases outside the gene matches: 7. The library gave individual cDNA molecules unique molecular identifiers. MiXCR, applied by TCRdb to the RACE reads, yields one record per CDR3 protein. The sample shows some 400,000 distinct CDR3 sequences, 5.1% of them seen only once. The V call is TRBV7-2, the J call TRBJ2-3; TRBD1 matches at 12 bases. The clonotype was recovered from a woman in her fifties or sixties with alopecia areata. Some clones in this sample may be carry-over from other donors' samples. Material: whole blood, obtained in connection with sensitization to the hapten diphenylcyclopropenone (DPC). The CDR3 nucleotides read TGTGCCAGCAGCCCCCCGGGACAGGGGGCAGCAGATACGCAGTATTTT. The encoded protein is CASSPPGQGAADTQYF.